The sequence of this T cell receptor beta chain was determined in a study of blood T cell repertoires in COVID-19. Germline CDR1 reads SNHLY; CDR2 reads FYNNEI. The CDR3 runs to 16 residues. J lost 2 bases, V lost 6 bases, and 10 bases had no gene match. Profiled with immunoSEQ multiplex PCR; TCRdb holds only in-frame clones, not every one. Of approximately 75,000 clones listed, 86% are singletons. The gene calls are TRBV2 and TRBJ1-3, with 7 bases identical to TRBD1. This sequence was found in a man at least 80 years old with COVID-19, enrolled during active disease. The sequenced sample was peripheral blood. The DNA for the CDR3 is TGTGCCAGCAGCCTCTCTTACAGGGGCCCTGGAAACACCATATATTTT. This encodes CASSLSYRGPGNTIYF.